A selection of T cell receptor beta chains follows, all from one sample in a study of blood T cell repertoires in COVID-19. Produced via immunoSEQ multiplex PCR; TCRdb's table is partial and in-frame only. The sample has about 170,000 clones, around 80% seen once. The sequenced sample consisted of PBMCs or T cells enriched from blood (not recorded which). The receptors were sampled from a woman aged 70 to 79 in a cohort exposed to, infected with or recovered from COVID-19 (not recorded which). Each CDR3 is given with its conserved first and last residue.

v_gene	j_gene	CDR3aa
TRBV19	TRBJ2-1	CASTSGLAGYNEQFF
TRBV21-1	TRBJ2-7	CASSFLSSGRAAEQYF
TRBV7-2	TRBJ2-7	CASQTGTGNYEQYF
TRBV30	TRBJ1-1	CAWSGGTGDTEAFF
TRBV21-1	TRBJ1-3	CASSNSRSTRDTIYF
TRBV5-1	TRBJ2-2	CASSTRASPNTGELFF
TRBV5-5	TRBJ2-7	CASSLEGQSYEQYF
TRBV3-1/TRBV3-2	TRBJ2-2	CASSQDGGSNTGELFF
TRBV5-1	TRBJ1-2	CASTQAPGNGYTF
TRBV11-3	TRBJ2-1	CASSLSSGTYNEQFF
TRBV3-1/TRBV3-2	TRBJ1-1	CASSQGANTEAFF
TRBV5-4	TRBJ1-1	CASSLEFGAPEAFF
TRBV4-2	TRBJ2-5	CASSRGLQETQYF
TRBV28	TRBJ1-3	CASSSYRVGTGNTIYF
TRBV5-1	TRBJ2-3	CASSLVAGGGRRTDTQYF
TRBV27	TRBJ2-7	CASSFRGTTYEQYF
TRBV19	TRBJ1-2	CASSIDREFGYTF
TRBV5-1	TRBJ1-5	CASSWTGERDQPQHF
TRBV5-1	TRBJ2-1	CASSLALAGGINEQFF
TRBV19	TRBJ2-3	CASSPAGVAVGTDTQYF
TRBV28	TRBJ1-1	CASSWGRDTEAFF
TRBV7-6	TRBJ1-1	CASSLAGGRNTEAFF